This is a list of T cell receptor beta chains from one sample in a study of T cell repertoires and HLA-DP antigens. Only in-frame clones appear in the TCRdb table, and some are missing; sequencing was by immunoSEQ multiplex PCR. The table lists about 89,000 clones, roughly nine tenths of them singletons, with around 1.7% in the top ten. No antigen is known for these receptors. Sequences were obtained from CD4+ T cells from PBMCs. These receptors all come from a man aged 45-65 years in good health and CMV-seronegative. The CDR3 runs from the conserved cysteine through the conserved F or W. A D gene is named only where the DNA matches it firmly. A clone size is listed for some rows: how often the clone was seen (once, few, many), or a class if it is expanded.

cdr3_nt	cdr3_aa	v_call	d_call	clone_size	j_call
TGTGCCAGCAGCTTTTTAGGTGGCACCGGGGAGCTGTTTTTT	CASSFLGGTGELFF	TRBV5-5	.	.	TRBJ2-2
TGTGCCAGCAGCTCGGACGCCCAAGAGACCCAGTACTTC	CASSSDAQETQYF	TRBV5-4	.	.	TRBJ2-5
TGTGCCAGCAGTTTATGGGGGACAGGGTCGCATGGCTACACCTTC	CASSLWGTGSHGYTF	TRBV28	TRBD1	few	TRBJ1-2
TGTGCCAGCAGTTCAGAGACTAGTAGGTTAGAGACCCAGTACTTC	CASSSETSRLETQYF	TRBV28	.	.	TRBJ2-5
TGTGCCAGCTCACAGGGGGCCGGCACAGATACGCAGTATTTT	CASSQGAGTDTQYF	TRBV18	TRBD1	.	TRBJ2-3
TGTGCCAGCTCACCAGGGGCTGAAACCGGGGAGCTGTTTTTT	CASSPGAETGELFF	TRBV18	.	.	TRBJ2-2
TGTGCCAGCAGTGCCCCCGGGACAGGGGGGAATGAGCAGTTCTTC	CASSAPGTGGNEQFF	TRBV6-1	TRBD1	.	TRBJ2-1
TGTGCCACCAGCAGAGATACGGCGGGAACCTACGAGCAGTACTTC	CATSRDTAGTYEQYF	TRBV15	.	.	TRBJ2-7
TGTGCCAGCAGCTTAGGGACAGTAAACACCGGGGAGCTGTTTTTT	CASSLGTVNTGELFF	TRBV11-3	.	.	TRBJ2-2
TGCGCCAGCAGCCAAGATCAGGGCACCCCCTACGAGCAGTACTTC	CASSQDQGTPYEQYF	TRBV4-3	.	.	TRBJ2-7
TGCGCCAGCAGCCCGAGGACTAGCGGCCCTAGTGAGACCCAGTACTTC	CASSPRTSGPSETQYF	TRBV5-1	TRBD2	.	TRBJ2-5
TGTGCCAGCAAGTCCGACAGGGGGCTGTCTGGGACCCAGTACTTC	CASKSDRGLSGTQYF	TRBV25-1	TRBD1	.	TRBJ2-5
TGTGCCAGCAGAATTACCACAGGTGGGGCCAACGTCCTGACTTTC	CASRITTGGANVLTF	TRBV28	.	.	TRBJ2-6
TGTGCCAGCAGCACCGACAGGGGCGGCACTGAAGCTTTCTTT	CASSTDRGGTEAFF	TRBV7-2	TRBD1	once	TRBJ1-1
TGTGCCAGTAGTTACACCGGGGAGACCCAGTACTTC	CASSYTGETQYF	TRBV19	.	.	TRBJ2-5
TGTGCCAGCAGTGGGGGACCCAAAGAGACCCAGTACTTC	CASSGGPKETQYF	TRBV6-1	.	.	TRBJ2-5
TGTGCCAGTAGTATGCAGGGGAACTCCTACGAGCAGTACTTC	CASSMQGNSYEQYF	TRBV19	.	.	TRBJ2-7
TGTGCCAGCACAGGGGGCGATCGGTACGAGCAGTACTTC	CASTGGDRYEQYF	TRBV28	TRBD1	.	TRBJ2-7
TGCGCCAGCAGCTTGCAGGCAGGGGGCACAGATACGCAGTATTTT	CASSLQAGGTDTQYF	TRBV5-1	.	.	TRBJ2-3
TGCGCCAGCAGCCTGAGGGGACAGGGGGCCCTATCCGGGGAGCTGTTTTTT	CASSLRGQGALSGELFF	TRBV4-1	TRBD1	.	TRBJ2-2
TGTGCCAGTAGTAGCGGAACCTACGAGCAGTACTTC	CASSSGTYEQYF	TRBV7-9	.	.	TRBJ2-7
TGTGCCAGTAGTATCGCGGGTCAAGAGACCCAGTACTTC	CASSIAGQETQYF	TRBV19	.	few	TRBJ2-5
TGCGCCAGCAGTGGCGGGAGGACAGATACGCAGTATTTT	CASSGGRTDTQYF	TRBV10-1	TRBD2	once	TRBJ2-3
TGTGCCAGCTCACTGGATCAAAACAGTAACACCGGGGAGCTGTTTTTT	CASSLDQNSNTGELFF	TRBV18	.	.	TRBJ2-2
TGTGCCAGCAGCCAAACCCCCGGGTGGGGACTACCAAACACCGGGGAGCTGTTTTTT	CASSQTPGWGLPNTGELFF	TRBV14	TRBD2	.	TRBJ2-2
TGCGCCAGCAGCTCTATTAGGGGGTCCACTGAAGCTTTCTTT	CASSSIRGSTEAFF	TRBV5-1	.	.	TRBJ1-1
TGTGCCAGCTCATCTTCCCAAACTGGTGCTAACTATGGCTACACCTTC	CASSSSQTGANYGYTF	TRBV18	.	many	TRBJ1-2
TGTGCCAGCTCGGAGTTGAATGAGCAGTTCTTC	CASSELNEQFF	TRBV7-9	.	.	TRBJ2-1
TGTGCCAGCACTGACGGCCTGGGGCCCGGAACCGGGGAGCTGTTTTTT	CASTDGLGPGTGELFF	TRBV5-6	.	.	TRBJ2-2
TGTGCCAGCAGCCTAGCGGGAGGGCCCAGCAATGAGCAGTTCTTC	CASSLAGGPSNEQFF	TRBV7-2	TRBD2	.	TRBJ2-1
TGCAGCGTAGGGGTAATCGACTATGGCTACACCTTC	CSVGVIDYGYTF	TRBV29-1	.	.	TRBJ1-2
TGTGCCAGCAGCCCCCTGCTAGGGGTGTGGGACAATCAGCCCCAGCATTTT	CASSPLLGVWDNQPQHF	TRBV7-9	.	few	TRBJ1-5
TGTGCCAGCAGCTCCTCGACAGTTGCTAAAGAGACCCAGTACTTC	CASSSSTVAKETQYF	TRBV11-2	.	.	TRBJ2-5
TGTGCCAGCAGCTTGAAGGGACTCTCAACTAATGAAAAACTGTTTTTT	CASSLKGLSTNEKLFF	TRBV5-8	.	once	TRBJ1-4
TGTGCCAGCAGTTTAAATCCTCGCGGGAGTACCACCGGGGAGCTGTTTTTT	CASSLNPRGSTTGELFF	TRBV27	TRBD2	.	TRBJ2-2
TGTGCCTGGAGGGGGCCTGGAAACACCATATATTTT	CAWRGPGNTIYF	TRBV30	.	.	TRBJ1-3
TGTGCCAGTAGTATAGATCCGGGAGTTATCGGGGCCCAGTACTTC	CASSIDPGVIGAQYF	TRBV19	.	.	TRBJ2-5
TGTGCCAGCAGCTTAAGTATTGCGGGGGAGCATGAGCAGTTCTTC	CASSLSIAGEHEQFF	TRBV7-6	TRBD2	.	TRBJ2-1
TGCGCCAGCAGCCAGAGCGGGAGCGCAGATACGCAGTATTTT	CASSQSGSADTQYF	TRBV4-3	TRBD2	.	TRBJ2-3
TGCAGCGCTCACGGACTAGCGGCTCTTGAGCAGTTCTTC	CSAHGLAALEQFF	TRBV29-1	TRBD2	.	TRBJ2-1
TGTGCCAGCAGCTTAGCGACGAGCGGGGTAAATGAGCAGTTCTTC	CASSLATSGVNEQFF	TRBV7-9	TRBD2	once	TRBJ2-1
TGTGCCAGCAGTATTACTAAATGGGGATTTCGATACGAGCAGTACTTC	CASSITKWGFRYEQYF	TRBV6-6	.	.	TRBJ2-7
TGCGCCAGCAGCCAACTCGGATCCAACACTGAAGCTTTCTTT	CASSQLGSNTEAFF	TRBV4-1	.	.	TRBJ1-1
TGTGCCAGCGTCTCCGGGACAACGAACACTGAAGCTTTCTTT	CASVSGTTNTEAFF	TRBV27	.	once	TRBJ1-1
TGCGCCAGCAGCTTCATGTGGAACGGGGACACCGGGGAGCTGTTTTTT	CASSFMWNGDTGELFF	TRBV5-1	.	.	TRBJ2-2
TGTGCCAGCAGCTTGGGCAGGGGGAACTATTCACCCCTCCACTTT	CASSLGRGNYSPLHF	TRBV5-4	TRBD1	.	TRBJ1-6
TGTGCCAGCAGCCCCTCGGCGGGGGACACCGGGGAGCTGTTTTTT	CASSPSAGDTGELFF	TRBV7-6	TRBD2	.	TRBJ2-2
TGTGCCAGCAGCGTAGGAGGCGGGGGGGCCTACGAGCAGTACTTC	CASSVGGGGAYEQYF	TRBV9	TRBD2	.	TRBJ2-7
TGTGCCAGCAGCGTAGCTACGGGTGCCGGGGAGCTGTTTTTT	CASSVATGAGELFF	TRBV9	.	.	TRBJ2-2
TGTGCCAGCAGCGTAGTCCAGTTCACAGATACGCAGTATTTT	CASSVVQFTDTQYF	TRBV9	.	.	TRBJ2-3
TGTGCCAGCAGCAAACTTTGGGCCTCCAATCAGCCCCAGCATTTT	CASSKLWASNQPQHF	TRBV21-1	.	once	TRBJ1-5
TGTGCCAGCAGTTTTAAGGGCAATCAGCCCCAGCATTTT	CASSFKGNQPQHF	TRBV28	.	.	TRBJ1-5
TGTGCCAGCGGTACCGGGGAGCTGTTTTTT	CASGTGELFF	TRBV19	.	.	TRBJ2-2
TGTGCCAGCAGTGAAGGGGGGGCGAGAGAGACCCAGTACTTC	CASSEGGARETQYF	TRBV25-1	.	.	TRBJ2-5
TGTGCCAGCAGCTCAAAAACCGTGGGGGGGGCTGAAGCTTTCTTT	CASSSKTVGGAEAFF	TRBV5-8	.	.	TRBJ1-1
TGTGCCAGCCGGGGAGGCAGGACGTCCTACGAGCAGTACTTC	CASRGGRTSYEQYF	TRBV6-5	.	.	TRBJ2-7
TGTGCCAGCAGCTTAGACGGGGGGCCCTACAATGAGCAGTTCTTC	CASSLDGGPYNEQFF	TRBV7-9	.	.	TRBJ2-1